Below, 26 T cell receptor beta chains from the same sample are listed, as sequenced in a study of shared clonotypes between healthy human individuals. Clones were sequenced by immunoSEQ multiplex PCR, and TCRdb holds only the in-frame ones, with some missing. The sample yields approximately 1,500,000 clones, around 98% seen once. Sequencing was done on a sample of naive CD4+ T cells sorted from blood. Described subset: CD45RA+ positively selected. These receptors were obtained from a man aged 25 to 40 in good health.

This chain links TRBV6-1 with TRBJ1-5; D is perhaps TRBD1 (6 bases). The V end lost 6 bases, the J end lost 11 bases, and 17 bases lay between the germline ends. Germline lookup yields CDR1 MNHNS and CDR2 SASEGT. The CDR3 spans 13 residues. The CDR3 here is CASRGHGREAQHF. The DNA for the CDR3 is TGTGCCAGCAGGGGACATGGGAGGGAGGCCCAGCATTTT.

CDR3 nucleotides: TGTGCCAGACAAGACAGGGCCGGATACACCATATATTTT. Amino acid sequence: CARQDRAGYTIYF. This sequence joins TRBV7-9 and TRBJ1-3; 7 nucleotides line up with TRBD1. The CDR3 has 13 amino acids. Trimming at V came to 9 bases and at J to 8 bases, leaving 10 bases not matched to a gene. CDR1 SEHNR and CDR2 FQNEAQ come from the germline V gene (reference sequence). Looking up the rest from reference TRBV7-9 and TRBJ1-3 gives the full variable domain: DTGVSQNPRHKITKRGQNVTFRCDPISEHNRLYWYRQTLGQGPEFLTYFQNEAQLEKSRLLSDRFSAERPKGSFSTLEIQRTEQGDSAMYLCARQDRAGYTIYFGEGSWLTVV.

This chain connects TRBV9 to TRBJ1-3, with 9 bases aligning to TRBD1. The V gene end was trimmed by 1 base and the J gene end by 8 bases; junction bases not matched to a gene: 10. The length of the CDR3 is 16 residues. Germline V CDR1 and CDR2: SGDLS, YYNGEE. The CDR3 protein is CASSVSFGQGRDTIYF. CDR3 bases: TGTGCCAGCAGCGTAAGTTTCGGACAGGGGCGCGACACCATATATTTT.

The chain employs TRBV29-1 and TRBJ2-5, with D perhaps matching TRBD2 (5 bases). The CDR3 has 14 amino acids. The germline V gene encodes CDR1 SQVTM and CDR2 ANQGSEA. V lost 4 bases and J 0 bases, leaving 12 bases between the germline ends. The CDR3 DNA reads TGCAGCGTTGCCCCGGGGTCGTACCAAGAGACCCAGTACTTC. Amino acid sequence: CSVAPGSYQETQYF.

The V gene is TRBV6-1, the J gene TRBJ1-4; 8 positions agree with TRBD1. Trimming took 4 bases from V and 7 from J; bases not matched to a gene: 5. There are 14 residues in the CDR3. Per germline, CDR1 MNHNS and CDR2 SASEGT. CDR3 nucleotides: TGTGCCAGCAGTGCAACAGGGGGGGGTGAAAAACTGTTTTTT. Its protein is CASSATGGGEKLFF.

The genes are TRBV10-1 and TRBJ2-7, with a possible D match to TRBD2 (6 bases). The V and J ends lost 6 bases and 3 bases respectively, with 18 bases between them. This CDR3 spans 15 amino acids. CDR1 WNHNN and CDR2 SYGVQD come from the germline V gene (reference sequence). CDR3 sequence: CASSPSRGNRYEQYF. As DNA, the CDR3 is TGCGCCAGCAGCCCTAGTCGCGGGAATCGCTACGAGCAGTACTTC.

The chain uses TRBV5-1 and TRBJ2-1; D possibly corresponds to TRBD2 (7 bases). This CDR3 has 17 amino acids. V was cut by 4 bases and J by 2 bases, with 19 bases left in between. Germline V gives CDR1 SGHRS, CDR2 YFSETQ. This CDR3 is CASSRKRGDTTYNEQFF. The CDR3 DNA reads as TGCGCCAGCAGCAGAAAACGGGGGGACACTACCTACAATGAGCAGTTCTTC.

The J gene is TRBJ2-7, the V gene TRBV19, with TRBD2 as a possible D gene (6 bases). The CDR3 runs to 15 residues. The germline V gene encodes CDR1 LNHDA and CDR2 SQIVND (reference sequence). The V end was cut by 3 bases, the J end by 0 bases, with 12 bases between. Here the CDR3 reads CASSMSGLGSYEQYF. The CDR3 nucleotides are TGTGCCAGTAGTATGTCGGGACTGGGCTCCTACGAGCAGTACTTC.

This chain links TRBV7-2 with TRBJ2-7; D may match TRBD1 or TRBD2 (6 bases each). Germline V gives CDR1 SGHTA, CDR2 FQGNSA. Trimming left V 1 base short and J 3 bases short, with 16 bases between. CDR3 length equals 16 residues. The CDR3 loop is CASSLVGGGMRYEQYF. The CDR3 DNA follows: TGTGCCAGCAGCTTAGTAGGAGGGGGAATGCGCTACGAGCAGTACTTC.

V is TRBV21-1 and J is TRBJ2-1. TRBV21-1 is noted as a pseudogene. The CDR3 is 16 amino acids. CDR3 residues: CASSKLDVGCTNEQFF. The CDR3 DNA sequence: TGTGCCAGCAGCAAATTGGACGTTGGCTGTACAAATGAGCAGTTCTTC.

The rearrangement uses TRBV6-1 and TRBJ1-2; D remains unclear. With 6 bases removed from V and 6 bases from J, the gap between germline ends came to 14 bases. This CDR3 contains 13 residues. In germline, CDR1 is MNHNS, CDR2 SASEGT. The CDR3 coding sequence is TGTGCCAGCAGAGAGACCCTGATGAATGGCTACACCTTC. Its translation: CASRETLMNGYTF.

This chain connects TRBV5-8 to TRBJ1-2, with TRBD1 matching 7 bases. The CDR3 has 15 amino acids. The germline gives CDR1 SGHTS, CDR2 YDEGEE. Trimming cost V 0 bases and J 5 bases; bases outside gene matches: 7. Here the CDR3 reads CASSLALTGAYGYTF. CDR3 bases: TGTGCCAGCAGCTTGGCCTTAACAGGGGCGTATGGCTACACCTTC.

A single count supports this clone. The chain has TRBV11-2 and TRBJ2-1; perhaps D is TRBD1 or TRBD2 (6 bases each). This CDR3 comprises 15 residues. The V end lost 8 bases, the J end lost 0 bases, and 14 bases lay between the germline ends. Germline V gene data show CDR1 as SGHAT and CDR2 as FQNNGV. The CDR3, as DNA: TGTGCCAGCTCGAAGGGGGGTTCCTCCTACAATGAGCAGTTCTTC. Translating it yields CASSKGGSSYNEQFF.

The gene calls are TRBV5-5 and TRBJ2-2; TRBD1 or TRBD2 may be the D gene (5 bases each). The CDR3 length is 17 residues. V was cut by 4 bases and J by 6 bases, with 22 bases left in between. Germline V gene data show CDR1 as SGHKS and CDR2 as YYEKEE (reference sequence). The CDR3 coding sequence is TGTGCCAGCAGCGTAAGAGGGGTTCCCACCCTTGCCGGGGAGCTGTTTTTT. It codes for CASSVRGVPTLAGELFF.

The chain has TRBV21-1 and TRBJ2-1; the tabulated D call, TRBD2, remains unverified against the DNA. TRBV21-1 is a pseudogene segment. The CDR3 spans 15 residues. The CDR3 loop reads CASTSQLAGGHEQFF. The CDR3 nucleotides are TGTGCCAGCACCTCCCAACTAGCGGGAGGCCATGAGCAGTTCTTC.

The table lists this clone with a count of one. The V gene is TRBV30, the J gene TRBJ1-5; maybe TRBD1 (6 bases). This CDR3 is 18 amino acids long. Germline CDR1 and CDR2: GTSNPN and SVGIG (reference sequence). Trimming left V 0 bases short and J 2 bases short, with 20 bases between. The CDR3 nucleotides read TGTGCCTGGAGTGTACTCGGGGGGCGCGAATCACGCAATCAGCCCCAGCATTTT. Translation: CAWSVLGGRESRNQPQHF.

CDR3 nucleotides: TGTGCCAGCAGCTTTCGCGGGAGGACAGGGGAGCAGTTCTTC. This sequence encodes CASSFRGRTGEQFF. The chain combines TRBV5-4 with TRBJ2-1; possibly TRBD1 or TRBD2 for D (8 bases each). The CDR3 is 14 amino acids. Trimming stripped 2 bases from V and 10 bases from J, with 16 bases between. Germline V CDR1 and CDR2: SGHNT, YYREEE (reference sequence). Together with reference TRBV5-4 and TRBJ2-1, the CDR3 gives the full variable domain: ETGVTQSPTHLIKTRGQQVTLRCSSQSGHNTVSWYQQALGQGPQFIFQYYREEENGRGNFPPRFSGLQFPNYSSELNVNALELDDSALYLCASSFRGRTGEQFFGPGTRLTVL.

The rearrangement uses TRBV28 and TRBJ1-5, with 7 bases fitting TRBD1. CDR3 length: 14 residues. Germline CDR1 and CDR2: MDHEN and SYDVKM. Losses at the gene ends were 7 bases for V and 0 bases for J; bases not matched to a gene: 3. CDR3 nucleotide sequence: TGTGCCAGCACTCGGGACAGTAGCAATCAGCCCCAGCATTTT. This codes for CASTRDSSNQPQHF. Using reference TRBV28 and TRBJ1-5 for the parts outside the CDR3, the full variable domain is DVKVTQSSRYLVKRTGEKVFLECVQDMDHENMFWYRQDPGLGLRLIYFSYDVKMKEKGDIPEGYSVSREKKERFSLILESASTNQTSMYLCASTRDSSNQPQHFGDGTRLSIL.

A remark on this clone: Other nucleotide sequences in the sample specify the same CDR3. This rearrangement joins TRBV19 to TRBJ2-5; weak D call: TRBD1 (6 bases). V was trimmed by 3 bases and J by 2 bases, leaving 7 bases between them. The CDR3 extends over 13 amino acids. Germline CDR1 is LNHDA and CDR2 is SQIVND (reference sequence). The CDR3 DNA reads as TGTGCCAGTAGTATGACAGGACAAGAGACCCAGTACTTC. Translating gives CASSMTGQETQYF.

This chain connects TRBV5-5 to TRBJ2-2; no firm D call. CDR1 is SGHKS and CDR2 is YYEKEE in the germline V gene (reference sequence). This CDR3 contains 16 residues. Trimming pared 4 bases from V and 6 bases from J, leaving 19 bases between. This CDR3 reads CASSPLPTSLSGELFF. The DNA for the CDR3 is TGTGCCAGCAGCCCCCTCCCGACGAGCCTGTCCGGGGAGCTGTTTTTT.

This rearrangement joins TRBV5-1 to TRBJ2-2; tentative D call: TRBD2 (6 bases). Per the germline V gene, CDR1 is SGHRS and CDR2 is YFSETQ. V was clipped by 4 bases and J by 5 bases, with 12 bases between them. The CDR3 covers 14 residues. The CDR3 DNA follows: TGCGCCAGCAGCACCGGGACTGCGACCGGGGAGCTGTTTTTT. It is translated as CASSTGTATGELFF.

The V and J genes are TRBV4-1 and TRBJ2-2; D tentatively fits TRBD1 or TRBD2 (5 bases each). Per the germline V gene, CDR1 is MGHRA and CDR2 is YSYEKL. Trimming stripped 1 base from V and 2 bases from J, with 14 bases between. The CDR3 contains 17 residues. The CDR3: CASSQVVGGANTGELFF. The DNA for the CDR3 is TGCGCCAGCAGCCAAGTTGTTGGGGGAGCTAACACCGGGGAGCTGTTTTTT.

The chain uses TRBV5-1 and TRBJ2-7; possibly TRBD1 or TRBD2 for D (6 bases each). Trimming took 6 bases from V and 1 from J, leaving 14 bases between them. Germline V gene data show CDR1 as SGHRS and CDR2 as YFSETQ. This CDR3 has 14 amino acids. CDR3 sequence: CASTPGARSYEQYF. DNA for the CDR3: TGCGCCAGCACCCCGGGGGCCAGGTCCTACGAGCAGTACTTC.

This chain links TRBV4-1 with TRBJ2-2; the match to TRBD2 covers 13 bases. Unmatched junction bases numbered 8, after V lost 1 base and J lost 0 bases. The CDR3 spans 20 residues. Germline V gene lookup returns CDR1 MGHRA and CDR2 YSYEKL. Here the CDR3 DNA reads TGCGCCAGCAGCCAAGGCCCCGGGACTAGCGGGAAACCGAACACCGGGGAGCTGTTTTTT. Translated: CASSQGPGTSGKPNTGELFF.

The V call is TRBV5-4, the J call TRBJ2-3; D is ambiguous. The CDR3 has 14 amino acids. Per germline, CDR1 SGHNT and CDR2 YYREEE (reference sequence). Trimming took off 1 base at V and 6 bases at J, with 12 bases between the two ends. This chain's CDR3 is CASSLSPESDTQYF. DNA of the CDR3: TGTGCCAGCAGCTTGAGTCCAGAAAGTGATACGCAGTATTTT.

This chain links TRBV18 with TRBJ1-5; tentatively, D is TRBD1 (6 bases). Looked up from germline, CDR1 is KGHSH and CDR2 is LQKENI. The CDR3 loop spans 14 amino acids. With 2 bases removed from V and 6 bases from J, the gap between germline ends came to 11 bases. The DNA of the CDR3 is TGTGCCAGCTCACCAGATCGGGGGGCTCAGCCCCAGCATTTT. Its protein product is CASSPDRGAQPQHF.